This T cell receptor beta chain was observed in a study of blood T cell repertoires in COVID-19. Turning to the study itself: COVID-19 samples from acute and convalescent phases originated in the United States, Italy and Spain.

Only a few counts were recorded for this clone. The junction had 16 bases not matched to a gene; V was cut back by 4 bases and J by 0 bases. This CDR3 comprises 21 residues. Germline CDR1 MDHEN, CDR2 SYDVKM. Measured with immunoSEQ multiplex PCR; TCRdb has only the in-frame clones, and not every one. The table has more than 80,000 clones, around 85% seen once. Sample: peripheral blood. This clonotype was obtained from a woman older than 75 with COVID-19, enrolled during active disease. The chain uses TRBV28 and TRBJ2-6; 9 nucleotides align to TRBD1. The CDR3 sequence is CASSWSPGQGGSYSGANVLTF. CDR3 coding DNA: TGTGCCAGCAGTTGGAGTCCGGGACAGGGAGGCAGTTACTCTGGGGCCAACGTCCTGACTTTC.